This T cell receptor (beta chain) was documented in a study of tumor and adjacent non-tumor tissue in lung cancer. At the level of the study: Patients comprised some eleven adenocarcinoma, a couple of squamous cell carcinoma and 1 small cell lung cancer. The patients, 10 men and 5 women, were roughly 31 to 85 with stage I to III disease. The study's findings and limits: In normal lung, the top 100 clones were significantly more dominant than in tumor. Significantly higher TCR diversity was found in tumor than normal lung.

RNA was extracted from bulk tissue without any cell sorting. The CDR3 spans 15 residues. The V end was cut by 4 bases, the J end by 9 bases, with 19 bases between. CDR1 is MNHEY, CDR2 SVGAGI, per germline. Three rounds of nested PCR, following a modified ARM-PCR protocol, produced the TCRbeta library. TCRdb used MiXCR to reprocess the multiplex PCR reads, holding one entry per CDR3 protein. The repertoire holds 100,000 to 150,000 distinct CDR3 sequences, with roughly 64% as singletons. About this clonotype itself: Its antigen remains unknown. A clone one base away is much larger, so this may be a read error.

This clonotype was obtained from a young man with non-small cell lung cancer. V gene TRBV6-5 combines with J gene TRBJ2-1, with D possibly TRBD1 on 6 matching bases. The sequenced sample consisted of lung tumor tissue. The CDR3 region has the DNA TGTGCCAGCAGTTCACAAACGGGACATTGGAGTGAGCAGTTCTTC. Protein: CASSSQTGHWSEQFF.